A selection of T cell receptor beta chains follows, all from one sample in a study of PD-1 blockade in mismatch repair-deficient tumors. The protocol was immunoSEQ multiplex PCR, while the TCRdb copy is restricted to in-frame clones and leaves out a portion. The table lists approximately 120,000 clones, more than 85% of them singletons. Sequences were derived from peripheral blood, sampled 44 weeks after starting pembrolizumab. The receptors were sampled from an adult with mismatch repair-deficient cancer. CDR3s include the opening cysteine and the closing phenylalanine or tryptophan. The order of the fields is V gene, clone size, J gene, D gene, CDR3 DNA, CDR3 protein. D genes are given only for firm matches. Size values are once, few and many counts, or a class for expanded clones, and some rows have none.

V: TRBV10-2; size: NA; J: TRBJ2-3; D: TRBD2; DNA: TGCGCCAGCAGTCCTAGCGGGATATCGGATACGCAGTATTTT; CDR3: CASSPSGISDTQYF
V: TRBV30; size: NA; J: TRBJ2-3; D: TRBD2; DNA: TGTGCCCTTAATAGCGGGAGGGCCTCAGATACGCAGTATTTT; CDR3: CALNSGRASDTQYF
V: TRBV9; size: NA; J: TRBJ2-1; D: NA; DNA: TGTGCCAGCAGCCCGCGAAGTGGATCTGCCTACAATGAGCAGTTCTTC; CDR3: CASSPRSGSAYNEQFF
V: TRBV9; size: NA; J: TRBJ2-1; D: TRBD2; DNA: TGTGCCAGCAGCGCGACTAGCGGGAGCGGGAATGAGCAGTTCTTC; CDR3: CASSATSGSGNEQFF
V: TRBV4-3; size: NA; J: TRBJ2-3; D: NA; DNA: TGCGCCAGCAGCCAAAGGTATGCCTGGATCTCTAGCACAGATACGCAGTATTTT; CDR3: CASSQRYAWISSTDTQYF
V: TRBV6-5; size: NA; J: TRBJ2-7; D: TRBD2; DNA: TGTGCCAGCAGGGGACTAGCGGGGGTACTCTACGAGCAGTACTTC; CDR3: CASRGLAGVLYEQYF
V: TRBV27; size: NA; J: TRBJ1-1; D: TRBD1; DNA: TGTGCCAGCACCAACAGGGGGAAGAACACTGAAGCTTTCTTT; CDR3: CASTNRGKNTEAFF
V: TRBV5-1; size: once; J: TRBJ2-1; D: TRBD2; DNA: TGCGCCAGCAGCTTGAGGAGGGGACTAGCGGGAGTGGGGCGCAATGAGCAGTTCTTC; CDR3: CASSLRRGLAGVGRNEQFF
V: TRBV5-1; size: NA; J: TRBJ2-1; D: NA; DNA: TGCGCCAGCAGCCAACCGGGACAACCGTACAATGAGCAGTTCTTC; CDR3: CASSQPGQPYNEQFF
V: TRBV7-2; size: NA; J: TRBJ2-1; D: TRBD2; DNA: TGTGCCAGCAGCTCCGCGGGAGGGCCGAACAATGAGCAGTTCTTC; CDR3: CASSSAGGPNNEQFF
V: TRBV5-1; size: NA; J: TRBJ1-4; D: TRBD1; DNA: TGCGCCAGCAGCTCTGGGACAGGGGCCCGCTCTAATGAAAAACTGTTTTTT; CDR3: CASSSGTGARSNEKLFF
V: TRBV11-3; size: NA; J: TRBJ2-3; D: NA; DNA: TGTGCCAGCAGCTTCCACCGATACACAGATACGCAGTATTTT; CDR3: CASSFHRYTDTQYF
V: TRBV7-8; size: NA; J: TRBJ2-1; D: TRBD2; DNA: TGTGCCAGCAGCACGAATAGCGGGAGGGCTCTCGACCATGAGCAGTTCTTC; CDR3: CASSTNSGRALDHEQFF
V: TRBV5-1; size: NA; J: TRBJ2-7; D: TRBD1; DNA: TGCGCCAGCAGCTTGTGGGACAGGGCAATCCACGAGCAGTACTTC; CDR3: CASSLWDRAIHEQYF
V: TRBV21-1; size: NA; J: TRBJ1-1; D: NA; DNA: TGTGCCAGCAGCAGGTACACTGAAGCTTTCTTT; CDR3: CASSRYTEAFF
V: TRBV5-1; size: medium-sized; J: TRBJ2-1; D: NA; DNA: TGCGCCAGCCCCAAAGTGGATGAGCAGTTCTTC; CDR3: CASPKVDEQFF
V: TRBV7-3; size: NA; J: TRBJ2-7; D: NA; DNA: TGTGCCAGCTCTAGCGCGAGCTCCTACGAGCAGTACTTC; CDR3: CASSSASSYEQYF
V: TRBV5-1; size: NA; J: TRBJ2-7; D: NA; DNA: TGCGCCAGCAGCTTGCTAAGCCAGGCCTACGAGCAGTACTTC; CDR3: CASSLLSQAYEQYF
V: TRBV30; size: NA; J: TRBJ2-7; D: NA; DNA: TGTGCCTGGACCTTGGGCCCCTTGGGGGGCGAGCAGTACTTC; CDR3: CAWTLGPLGGEQYF
V: TRBV27; size: NA; J: TRBJ2-1; D: TRBD2; DNA: TGTGCCAGCAGCGTGATCTCTAGCGGGAGGGCCGATGAGCAGTTCTTC; CDR3: CASSVISSGRADEQFF
V: TRBV7-9; size: NA; J: TRBJ2-1; D: NA; DNA: TGTGCCAGCAGCTTAGAGAGCTCCTACAATGAGCAGTTCTTC; CDR3: CASSLESSYNEQFF
V: TRBV6-5; size: NA; J: TRBJ1-2; D: NA; DNA: TGTGCCAGCATTGACACAGGGTCCTATGGCTACACCTTC; CDR3: CASIDTGSYGYTF
V: TRBV30; size: few; J: TRBJ2-1; D: TRBD2; DNA: TGTGCCTGGAGGGGGCCCGCTAGCGGGAGTTGGTATGAGCAGTTCTTC; CDR3: CAWRGPASGSWYEQFF
V: TRBV6-4; size: many; J: TRBJ2-2; D: NA; DNA: TGTGCCAGCAGTGACTCCAGCACCGGGGAGCTGTTTTTT; CDR3: CASSDSSTGELFF
V: TRBV4-3; size: few; J: TRBJ2-7; D: NA; DNA: TGCGCCAGCAGCCAGACCCAGGGCGACGAGCAGTACTTC; CDR3: CASSQTQGDEQYF
V: TRBV19; size: NA; J: TRBJ1-5; D: NA; DNA: TGTGCCAGTAGTATAGGGGGGGCAAGTCAGCCCCAGCATTTT; CDR3: CASSIGGASQPQHF
V: TRBV25-1; size: NA; J: TRBJ2-1; D: NA; DNA: TGTGCCAGCAGTGAACTCGACAAAGGGAAAGGGGAGCAGTTCTTC; CDR3: CASSELDKGKGEQFF
V: TRBV2; size: NA; J: TRBJ2-2; D: NA; DNA: TGTGCCAGCAGTTCAGATTTTAACACCGGGGAGCTGTTTTTT; CDR3: CASSSDFNTGELFF
V: TRBV4-3; size: NA; J: TRBJ2-7; D: NA; DNA: TGCGCCAGCAGCGGATCCCTTGGAATTAAAACCTACGAGCAGTACTTC; CDR3: CASSGSLGIKTYEQYF
V: TRBV9; size: once; J: TRBJ2-7; D: TRBD1; DNA: TGTGCCAGCAGCGTAGCGGACAGGTACTCCTACGAGCAGTACTTC; CDR3: CASSVADRYSYEQYF
V: TRBV7-9; size: NA; J: TRBJ2-7; D: NA; DNA: TGTGCCAGCAGCAATCAGAGCTCCTACGAGCAGTACTTC; CDR3: CASSNQSSYEQYF
V: TRBV12-5; size: NA; J: TRBJ1-1; D: NA; DNA: TGTGCTAGTGGTACACATAATTGGGAAGGGCAAGGGGTATCTGAAGCTTTCTTT; CDR3: CASGTHNWEGQGVSEAFF
V: TRBV18; size: NA; J: TRBJ2-7; D: TRBD2; DNA: TGTGCCAGCTCACCACAAAGTGACGGGGGAGGGATCTACGAGCAGTACTTC; CDR3: CASSPQSDGGGIYEQYF
V: TRBV4-1; size: NA; J: TRBJ2-3; D: TRBD2; DNA: TGCGCCAGCAGCCAAGATTGGCCAGGTGGAGCGGGAGGTCGGACAGATACGCAGTATTTT; CDR3: CASSQDWPGGAGGRTDTQYF
V: TRBV9; size: once; J: TRBJ2-1; D: TRBD2; DNA: TGTGCCAGCAGCCCATTAGCGGGGGGGCCCAATGAGCAGTTCTTC; CDR3: CASSPLAGGPNEQFF
V: TRBV5-1; size: NA; J: TRBJ2-1; D: TRBD2; DNA: TGCGCCAGCAGCTTGGGAATTACCGGGACTAGCGGGGCGGAATACAATGAGCAGTTCTTC; CDR3: CASSLGITGTSGAEYNEQFF
V: TRBV6-1; size: NA; J: TRBJ1-3; D: NA; DNA: TGTGCCATTGACTCTGGAAACACCATATATTTT; CDR3: CAIDSGNTIYF
V: TRBV2; size: NA; J: TRBJ2-6; D: TRBD1; DNA: TGTGCCAGCACCGAATGGACAGGGTCGAGTGCCAACGTCCTGACTTTC; CDR3: CASTEWTGSSANVLTF
V: TRBV15; size: NA; J: TRBJ2-1; D: NA; DNA: TGTGCCACCAGCAGCTTTCGGCGGGCAGGGGAGCAGTTCTTC; CDR3: CATSSFRRAGEQFF